This paragraph reports one TCR beta chain. Its antigen target is currently unknown. No base quality information exists; no much larger clone differs at one position. Interpreted using the paper, the time point label stands for: baseline before first vaccination. The vaccinee samples were drawn from two UK trials, COV001 and COV002, one of which was a single-blind randomized controlled phase 2/3 trial testing AZD1222 (ChAdOx1 nCoV-19) in healthy adults. For TCRbeta chain sequencing, PBMC samples from trial participants were taken at day 0 and at day 28 after the second dose. This record belongs to a study of T cell responses to AZD1222 COVID-19 vaccine (dated by TCRdb to the early 2020s). Concerning the study at large: AZD1222 recipients given second doses at about 4 weeks or at about 12 weeks were pooled, since spike-specific TCR depth and breadth were not found to differ between the two schedules. A total of 233 trial participants underwent TCR sequencing, of whom about 200 had received two doses of AZD1222 and roughly 26 had received two doses of the MenACWY control vaccine. Trial participants were enrolled by age into subgroups of 18-55, 56-69 and 70-plus years, and around 150, 28 and 57 TCR-sequenced participants, respectively, were included in these subgroups. Overall study results and their limits: Reportedly, almost half of the unique spike-specific TCRs recognized epitopes lying outside the regions that are mutated in the B.1.351 and B.1.1.7 variants. Vaccine-associated CD4 TCRs spanned the whole spike protein, with dominant responses in regions 160-218 and 743-854. In the small 56-69-year group, the increase in depth fell short of significance, most likely because of low power. Conclusions about previously exposed vaccinees were limited because only 5 or 6 AZD1222 recipients were SARS-CoV-2 seropositive at baseline. Participants were mostly white British and included more females than males, and it was suggested by the authors that clonal diversity may have been underestimated. Because no day 14 peak-response samples were available, repertoires were characterized only after the peak T cell response. Spike-specific TCR breadth and depth rose significantly after two AZD1222 doses compared with day 0 and with MenACWY recipients.

The junction carries 14 bases between V and J, which are trimmed by 6 bases and 6 bases respectively. The CDR3 spans 14 residues, from the cysteine through the phenylalanine. Of the read, only the CDR3 DNA is kept; its 42 bases are in frame from base 1. CDR1 and CDR2 are drawn from the germline V gene (reference sequence): LNHDA, SQIVND. The CDR3 regions of human TCRbeta chains were analyzed by immunosequencing. Concerning the study's data processing: TCRs in the repertoires were matched against a reference library of SARS-CoV-2-specific TCRs that had been generated with the MIRA antigen-specificity platform. Breadth meant the fraction of unique TCRs that were SARS-CoV-2-associated, whereas depth meant the fraction of total T cells that were SARS-CoV-2-associated. Each spike-specific TCR was assigned to its reactive spike region and to a CD4 or CD8 class using the MIRA data. Log10-transformed breadth and depth values were compared by one-way ANOVA with Sidak's multiple comparisons tests. TCRdb holds this immuneACCESS table with in-frame rearrangements only. Some clones are missing; in checked studies, unresolved V genes explain under half, and the rest has no known cause. The V and J calls and clone size were taken over from that table, and D and trimming were inferred from the DNA. The sample contains about 110,000 clones, approximately 84% of them found a single time. The top ten clonotypes cover roughly a tenth of the sample.

The sample was peripheral blood, taken on day 0 of AZD1222 vaccination. This receptor chain uses TRBV19 and TRBJ1-4, and the D gene may be TRBD1, 5 bases matching. This sequence originates from an adult in good health. The CDR3 reads CASSLGGADEKLFF. The DNA is TGTGCCAGTAGCCTTGGCGGGGCGGATGAAAAACTGTTTTTT.